The clone carrying this T cell receptor beta chain showed up just a few times. One end of the junction fails to match germline, which may point to a read error. This record belongs to a study of cytomegalovirus exposure and HLA in healthy donors. Germline V lookup: CDR1 SEHNR, CDR2 FQNEAQ (reference sequence). The CDR3 runs 16 residues. Both 60 Vbeta primers and 13 Jbeta primers went into the PCR. TCRdb keeps only in-frame clones here, not all; method: immunoSEQ multiplex PCR. The repertoire holds about 150,000 clones, with about 88% as singletons. V usage is TRBV7-9 and J usage is TRBJ1-3; a possible D gene is TRBD1 (5 bases). Sample: PBMCs. The sequence was obtained from a man between 25 and 39 years old in good health and CMV-seropositive. The CDR3 DNA sequence: TGTTCCAGCAGCTTAGCACCCCAGGGAGGAGGAAACACCATATATTTT. Translating gives CSSSLAPQGGGNTIYF.